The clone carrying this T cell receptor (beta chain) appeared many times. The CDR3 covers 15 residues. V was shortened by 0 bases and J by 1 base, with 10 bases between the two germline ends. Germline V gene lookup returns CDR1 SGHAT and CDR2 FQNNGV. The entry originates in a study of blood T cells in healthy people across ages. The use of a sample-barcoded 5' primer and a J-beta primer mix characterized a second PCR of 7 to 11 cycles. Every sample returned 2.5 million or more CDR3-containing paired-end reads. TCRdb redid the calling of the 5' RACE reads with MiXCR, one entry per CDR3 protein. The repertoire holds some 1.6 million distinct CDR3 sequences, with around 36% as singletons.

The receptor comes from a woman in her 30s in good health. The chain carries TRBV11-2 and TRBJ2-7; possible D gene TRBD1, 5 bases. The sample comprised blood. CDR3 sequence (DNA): TGTGCCAGCAGCTTAGAAAGGGGTAGATCCTACGAGCAGTACTTC. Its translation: CASSLERGRSYEQYF.